The text below deals with one T cell receptor beta chain. No cognate antigen has been identified for it. No base quality values were provided; no much bigger clone lies one nucleotide off. The data were taken from a study of T cell changes during pregnancy in multiple sclerosis (dated by TCRdb to the late 2010s). Describing the broader study: The study looked at changes in the T cell repertoire across pregnancy in women with multiple sclerosis.

Library generation was performed with the immunoSEQ multiplex PCR assay. As stored in TCRdb, this immuneACCESS dataset retains in-frame rearrangements with V and J assigned. A fraction of the clones does not appear; measured against another copy, unresolved V genes explain less than half of the discrepancy, and the remainder lacks a known reason. The sample profile shows 50,000 or so clones; over 85% of them were found once. Jointly, the top ten make up more than 0.3% of the sample. From its cysteine to its phenylalanine, the CDR3 spans 16 amino acids. Just CDR3 DNA is preserved here, 48 bases in frame from base 1. V and J are truncated by 3 bases and 1 base respectively, leaving an intervening sequence of 13 bases. CDR1 SGHAT and CDR2 FQNNGV are derived from the germline V gene.

The rearrangement combines TRBV11-2 with TRBJ2-4, with the D gene not confidently named. The input for sequencing was CD4+ T cells from peripheral blood mononuclear cells, taken before pregnancy. The TCR comes from a female donor with multiple sclerosis, enrolled in a pregnancy study. The CDR3 sequence is CASSFSTWLAKNIQYF. The nucleotide sequence reads as follows: TGTGCCAGCAGCTTTAGCACCTGGCTGGCCAAAAACATTCAGTACTTC.